This T cell receptor beta chain was sequenced in a study of cytomegalovirus exposure and HLA in healthy donors (dated by TCRdb to about 2017). General notes on the study: The 666 repertoires of the first cohort and the 95 to 150 validation repertoires were produced on the same platform, according to a later analysis. To predict cytomegalovirus infection status, the study combined high-throughput TCR immunosequencing, statistical association of individual TCRs with disease status, and machine learning. The study aimed to test whether signatures of past pathogen exposure could be identified by cataloging public T cell receptors. Along with the approximately 700-subject first cohort, a separate validation cohort of over 90 different subjects was used.

Points on this clone: Its antigen has not been determined. No per-base quality is available; no much larger clone lies one base away.

The germline V gene sets CDR1 to LGHNA and CDR2 to YNFKEQ. Trimmed from V: 0 bases; trimmed from J: 3 bases; junction bases lacking a gene match: 8. The CDR3 sequence holds 16 residues, the cysteine and phenylalanine included. Only the CDR3 part of the read is kept: 48 bases, read in frame from the first base. The donors belonged to the validation cohort of approximately 130 subjects, which was separate from the roughly 670-subject first cohort. The receptor library was made with the immunoSEQ multiplex PCR assay. Under the source paper's analysis protocol: To diagnose cytomegalovirus status from the catalog of TCR beta chain sequences, a statistical classification framework was built. TCRdb obtained this table from immuneACCESS and retained in-frame rearrangements with V and J assigned. These tables miss some clones; where compared with another copy, unresolved V genes account for less than half of the shortfall, and the remainder is unexplained. V, J and clone size were drawn from that table, and D and trimming were deduced from the DNA. A total of 90,000 to 100,000 clones appear in this sample, over 75% of them only once. Of the sample, over 6% falls within the top ten clones.

The paper's findings and limits, for the study overall: A few of the identified cytomegalovirus-associated TCR beta chains were confirmed in vitro to be specific for cytomegalovirus antigens. Most TCR sequences were seen in very few donors, while some public TCRs were found in many individuals. The classifier was reported to diagnose cytomegalovirus status with high specificity and sensitivity in both the original and validation cohorts. Of the cluster scores, 90% to 95% were above 0 in a later analysis, which found that TCRs clustered in the first cohort also tended to co-occur in the roughly 130 validation repertoires. All 120 or so repertoires were used to score co-occurrence in the validation cohort in a later analysis, because that analysis had no HLA typing for the cohort. The study listed around 160 TCR beta chains as associated with cytomegalovirus. The authors suggested that the approach could potentially be extended to other disease states and immunological phenotypes.

This receptor chain uses TRBV4-2 and TRBJ2-7, with 7 bases aligning to TRBD1. Sequenced material: PBMCs. The sequence derives from a man aged 18 to 35 in good health and CMV-seropositive. This receptor carries the CDR3 CASSQDPTGTYYEQYF. The DNA reads as follows: TGTGCCAGCAGCCAAGATCCGACAGGGACCTACTACGAGCAGTACTTC.